This entry lists 7 T cell receptor beta chains sequenced from one sample in a study of blood T cell repertoires in COVID-19. Clones were read by immunoSEQ multiplex PCR, and TCRdb kept only the in-frame ones, dropping some. The table records about 190,000 clones, less than 90% of them present only once. The sequencing input was peripheral blood. These receptors all come from a man between 25 and 39 years old with acute or convalescent COVID-19.

The chain recombines TRBV7-2 with TRBJ1-2; 7 bases agree with TRBD1. The CDR3 consists of 12 residues. With V trimmed by 6 bases and J by 4 bases, 2 bases remained unmatched. CDR1 and CDR2 from the germline V gene are SGHTA and FQGNSA. The CDR3 reads CASRDRIYGYTF. CDR3 in DNA: TGTGCCAGCAGGGACAGGATCTATGGCTACACCTTC.

The rearrangement links TRBV7-8 to TRBJ2-7; D uncertain. The CDR3 contains 11 residues. V lost 0 bases and J 7 bases, leaving 4 bases between the germline ends. The V gene's germline CDR1 is SGHVS and CDR2 FQNEAQ. The CDR3 nucleotides read TGTGCCAGCAGCTTAGCCCTTGAGCAGTACTTC. Protein: CASSLALEQYF.

This sequence joins TRBV30 and TRBJ2-7, with TRBD1 as a possible D gene (6 bases). CDR1 GTSNPN and CDR2 SVGIG come from the germline V gene (reference sequence). V was shortened by 5 bases and J by 5 bases, with 13 bases between the two germline ends. CDR3 length: 12 amino acids. CDR3 DNA: TGTGCCTGGGCTGCAGGGGCCGACGAGCAGTACTTC. Translation gives CAWAAGADEQYF.

The chain has TRBV28 and TRBJ2-3, with TRBD2 identical over 7 bases. The CDR3 contains 14 residues. Trimming removed 5 bases from V and 7 bases from J; junction bases left unmatched: 9. Germline values: CDR1 MDHEN, CDR2 SYDVKM. CDR3 amino acids: CASSKIRDYNTQYF. The DNA for the CDR3 is TGTGCCAGCAGTAAGATCCGGGACTACAATACGCAGTATTTT.

The V gene is TRBV3-1 (or the pseudogene TRBV3-2), the J gene TRBJ2-5, with 8 bases lining up with TRBD2. CDR1 is LGHDT, CDR2 YNNKEL, per germline (reference sequence). The CDR3 runs to 14 residues. With V trimmed by 1 base and J by 12 bases, 10 bases remained unmatched. Written as DNA, the CDR3 is TGTGCCAGCAGCCAAGTAGTAGCGGGGAGTCCCGAGTACTTC. Translated, it gives CASSQVVAGSPEYF.

The chain joins TRBV7-9 to TRBJ1-2, with 7 positions matching TRBD1. The germline V gene encodes CDR1 SEHNR and CDR2 FQNEAQ (reference sequence). J was trimmed by 6 bases and V by 4 bases; bases with no gene match: 11. The CDR3 contains 15 residues. The CDR3 nucleotides are TGTGCCAGCAGCTCCTCTCCAGGGGGACCTAATGGCTACACCTTC. It is translated as CASSSSPGGPNGYTF. Complete variable domain (other parts from reference TRBV7-9 and TRBJ1-2): DTGVSQNPRHKITKRGQNVTFRCDPISEHNRLYWYRQTLGQGPEFLTYFQNEAQLEKSRLLSDRFSAERPKGSFSTLEIQRTEQGDSAMYLCASSSSPGGPNGYTFGSGTRLTVV.

The gene calls are TRBV7-9 and TRBJ2-2; 12 bases map to TRBD2. CDR3 length equals 15 residues. Trimming took 5 bases from V and 7 from J; bases not matched to a gene: 5. Germline V gives CDR1 SEHNR, CDR2 FQNEAQ (reference sequence). This CDR3 is CASSRTSGDLGELFF. DNA for the CDR3: TGTGCCAGCAGCCGGACTAGCGGGGACCTCGGGGAGCTGTTTTTT. The whole variable domain, filled in from reference TRBV7-9 and TRBJ2-2, reads DTGVSQNPRHKITKRGQNVTFRCDPISEHNRLYWYRQTLGQGPEFLTYFQNEAQLEKSRLLSDRFSAERPKGSFSTLEIQRTEQGDSAMYLCASSRTSGDLGELFFGEGSRLTVL.